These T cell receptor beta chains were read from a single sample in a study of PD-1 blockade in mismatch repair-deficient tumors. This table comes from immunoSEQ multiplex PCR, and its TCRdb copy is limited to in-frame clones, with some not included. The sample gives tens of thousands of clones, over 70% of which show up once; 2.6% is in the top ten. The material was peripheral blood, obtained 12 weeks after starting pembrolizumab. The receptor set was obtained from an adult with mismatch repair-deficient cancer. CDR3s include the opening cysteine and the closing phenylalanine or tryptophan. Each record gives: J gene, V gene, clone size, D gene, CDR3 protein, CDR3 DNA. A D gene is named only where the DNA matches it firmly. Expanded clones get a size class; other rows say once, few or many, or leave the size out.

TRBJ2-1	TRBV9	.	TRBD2	CASSVDVTSGRNEQFF	TGTGCCAGCAGCGTAGATGTGACTAGCGGGAGGAATGAGCAGTTCTTC
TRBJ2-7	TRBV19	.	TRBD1	CASSIRVGRGQYEQYF	TGTGCCAGTAGTATAAGGGTCGGCAGGGGGCAATACGAGCAGTACTTC
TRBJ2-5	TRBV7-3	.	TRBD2	CASSSGPGGETQYF	TGTGCCAGCAGCTCGGGCCCGGGGGGGGAGACCCAGTACTTC
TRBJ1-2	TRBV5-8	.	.	CASSLGGPRPYGYTF	TGTGCCAGCAGCCTGGGTGGACCCAGACCGTATGGCTACACCTTC
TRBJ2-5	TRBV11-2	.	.	CASSLGASAAQETQYF	TGTGCCAGCAGCTTAGGGGCTAGCGCCGCCCAAGAGACCCAGTACTTC
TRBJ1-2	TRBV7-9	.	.	CASSHDVGWDGYTF	TGTGCCAGCAGTCATGACGTGGGGTGGGATGGCTACACCTTC
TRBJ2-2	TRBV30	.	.	CAWSVGVAGELFF	TGTGCCTGGAGTGTAGGAGTGGCCGGGGAGCTGTTTTTT
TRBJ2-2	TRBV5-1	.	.	CASSLRDTGELFF	TGCGCCAGCAGCCTCCGGGACACCGGGGAGCTGTTTTTT
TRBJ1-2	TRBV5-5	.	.	CASSPKTTNYGYTF	TGTGCCAGCAGCCCGAAGACAACTAACTATGGCTACACCTTC
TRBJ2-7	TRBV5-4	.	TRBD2	CASSLGVAGPSYEQYF	TGTGCCAGCAGCTTGGGAGTAGCGGGGCCTTCCTACGAGCAGTACTTC
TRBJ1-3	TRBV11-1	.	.	CASSYLTDRNTIYF	TGTGCCAGCAGCTACCTGACGGATAGAAACACCATATATTTT
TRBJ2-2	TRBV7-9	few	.	CASSLLLASGELFF	TGTGCCAGCAGCTTACTGTTAGCGTCCGGGGAGCTGTTTTTT
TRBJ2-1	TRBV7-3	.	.	CASSLNYNEQFF	TGTGCCAGCAGCTTAAACTACAATGAGCAGTTCTTC
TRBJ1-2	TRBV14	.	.	CASGETSYGYTF	TGTGCCAGCGGGGAGACGAGCTATGGCTACACCTTC
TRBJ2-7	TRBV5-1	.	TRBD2	CASSLVGRAISEQYF	TGCGCCAGCAGCTTGGTCGGGAGGGCCATATCCGAGCAGTACTTC
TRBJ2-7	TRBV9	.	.	CASSTHGLTNEQYF	TGTGCCAGCAGCACCCACGGACTGACGAACGAGCAGTACTTC
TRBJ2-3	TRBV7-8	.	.	CASSLSQTSTDTQYF	TGTGCCAGCAGCTTGAGTCAGACTAGCACAGATACGCAGTATTTT
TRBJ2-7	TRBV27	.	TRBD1	CASSPGTGGYEQYF	TGTGCCAGCAGCCCCGGGACAGGGGGCTACGAGCAGTACTTC
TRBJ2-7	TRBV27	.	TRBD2	CASYTGLASSYEQYF	TGTGCCAGCTACACGGGACTAGCGAGCTCCTACGAGCAGTACTTC
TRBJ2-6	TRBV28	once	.	CASSLFGPSSGANVLTF	TGTGCCAGCAGTCTCTTTGGGCCCTCCTCTGGGGCCAACGTCCTGACTTTC
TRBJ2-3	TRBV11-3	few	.	CASSLGGQSSGDTQYF	TGTGCCAGCAGCTTAGGTGGTCAGAGCTCGGGAGATACGCAGTATTTT
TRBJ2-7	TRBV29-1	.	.	CSVEGREDNEQYF	TGCAGCGTCGAGGGGCGGGAAGACAACGAGCAGTACTTC
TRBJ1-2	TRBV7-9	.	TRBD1	CASSLQGRVGGYTF	TGTGCCAGCAGCCTACAGGGGAGGGTCGGCGGCTACACCTTC
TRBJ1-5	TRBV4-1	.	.	CASSPTGGPPGNQPQHF	TGCGCCAGCAGCCCCACGGGGGGCCCCCCAGGTAATCAGCCCCAGCATTTT
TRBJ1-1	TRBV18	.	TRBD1	CASSPSGQGTEAFF	TGTGCCAGCTCACCATCGGGACAGGGGACTGAAGCTTTCTTT
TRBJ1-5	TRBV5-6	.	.	CASSSSGLNQPQHF	TGTGCCAGCAGCTCATCAGGCCTCAATCAGCCCCAGCATTTT
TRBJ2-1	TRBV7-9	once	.	CASSSPGQPYNEQFF	TGTGCCAGCAGCTCGCCGGGACAACCATACAATGAGCAGTTCTTC
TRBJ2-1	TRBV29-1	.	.	CSTTLDYNEQFF	TGCAGCACGACCTTAGACTACAATGAGCAGTTCTTC
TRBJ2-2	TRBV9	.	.	CASSVGGRANTGELFF	TGTGCCAGCAGCGTAGGGGGTAGGGCGAACACCGGGGAGCTGTTTTTT
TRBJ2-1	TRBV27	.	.	CASSGGNEQFF	TGTGCCAGCAGTGGGGGCAATGAGCAGTTCTTC
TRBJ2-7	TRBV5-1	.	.	CASSLEAYEQYF	TGCGCCAGCAGCTTGGAGGCCTACGAGCAGTACTTC
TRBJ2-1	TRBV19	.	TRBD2	CASSIYGRAHNEQFF	TGTGCCAGTAGTATATACGGGAGGGCCCACAATGAGCAGTTCTTC
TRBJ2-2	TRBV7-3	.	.	CASSYHRTGELFF	TGTGCCAGCAGCTACCACCGGACCGGGGAGCTGTTTTTT
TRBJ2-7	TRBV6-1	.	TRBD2	CAAGTSGRYEQYF	TGTGCAGCTGGGACTAGCGGGAGGTACGAGCAGTACTTC
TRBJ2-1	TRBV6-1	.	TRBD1	CASSEFWTGTYNEQFF	TGTGCCAGCAGTGAATTTTGGACAGGGACTTACAATGAGCAGTTCTTC
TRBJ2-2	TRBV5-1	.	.	CASSFPDPRLSGELFF	TGCGCCAGCAGCTTCCCAGACCCGCGGTTGAGCGGGGAGCTGTTTTTT
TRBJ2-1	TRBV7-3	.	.	CASSSDPRPYNEQFF	TGTGCCAGCAGCTCGGACCCCCGGCCTTACAATGAGCAGTTCTTC
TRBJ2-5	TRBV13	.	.	CASSLGTSRQETQYF	TGTGCCAGCAGCTTAGGGACTAGTCGACAAGAGACCCAGTACTTC
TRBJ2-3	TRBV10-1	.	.	CASSELPSGSTDTQYF	TGCGCCAGCAGTGAGTTACCGAGCGGGAGCACAGATACGCAGTATTTT
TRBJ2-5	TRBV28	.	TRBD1	CASSRDRVQETQYF	TGTGCCAGCAGTCGCGACAGGGTCCAAGAGACCCAGTACTTC
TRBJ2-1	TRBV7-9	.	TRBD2	CASSLVSGGPGNEQFF	TGTGCCAGCAGCTTAGTGTCGGGAGGGCCCGGGAATGAGCAGTTCTTC
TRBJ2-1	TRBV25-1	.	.	CASSGGVSSYNEQFF	TGTGCCAGCAGTGGGGGGGTTAGCTCCTACAATGAGCAGTTCTTC